The text below deals with one T cell receptor beta chain. The source of the sample is a study of shared T cell receptors in the human thymus. CDR3 length equals 12 residues. V was cut by 6 bases and J by 6 bases, with 12 bases left in between. CDR1 is MGHDK, CDR2 SYGVNS, per germline. Profiling relied on immunoSEQ multiplex PCR, and the TCRdb table lists in-frame clones only, not all of them. The sample contains around 67,000 clones, around 96% of which appear only once. What was sequenced was thymocytes. The TCR comes from a human donor. The chain has TRBV25-1 and TRBJ2-7; maybe TRBD1 (5 bases). The CDR3: CASRGQGPEQYF. In DNA, the CDR3 is TGTGCCAGCAGGGGGCAGGGTCCCGAGCAGTACTTC.